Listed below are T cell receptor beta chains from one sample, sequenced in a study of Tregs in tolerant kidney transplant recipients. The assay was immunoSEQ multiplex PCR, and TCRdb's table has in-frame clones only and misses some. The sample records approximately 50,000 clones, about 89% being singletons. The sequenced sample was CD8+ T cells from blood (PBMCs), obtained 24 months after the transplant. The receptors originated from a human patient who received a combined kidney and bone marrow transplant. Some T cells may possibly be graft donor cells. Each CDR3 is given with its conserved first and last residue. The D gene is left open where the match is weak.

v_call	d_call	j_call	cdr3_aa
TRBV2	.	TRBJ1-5	CASSAFRGQQPQHF
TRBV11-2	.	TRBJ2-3	CASSLVWGQVDTQYF
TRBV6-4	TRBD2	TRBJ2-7	CASSDSISLAGGLSSYEQYF
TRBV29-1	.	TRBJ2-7	CSVGLGVFNEQYF
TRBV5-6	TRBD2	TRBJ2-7	CASSFGLAEYF
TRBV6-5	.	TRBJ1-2	CASLRDYGYTF
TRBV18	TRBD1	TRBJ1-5	CASSPDRGHQPQHF
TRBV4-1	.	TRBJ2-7	CASSLRDPGAGAYEQYF
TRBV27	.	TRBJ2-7	CASSLGGWSSYEQYF
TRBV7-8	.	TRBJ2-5	CASSPDWETQYF
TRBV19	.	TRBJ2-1	CASSITVGGSSYNEQFF
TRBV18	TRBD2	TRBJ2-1	CAPSIEGTSGIFYNEQFF
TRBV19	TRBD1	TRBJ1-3	CAARGTGPGNSGNTIYF
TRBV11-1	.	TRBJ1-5	CASSLCAGSNQPQHF
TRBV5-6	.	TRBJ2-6	CASSPKQLRSGANVLTF
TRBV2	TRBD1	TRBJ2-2	CASTRTGNGELFF
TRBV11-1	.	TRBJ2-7	CASSPLDGNRPYEQYF
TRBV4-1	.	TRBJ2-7	CASSQEVVDSLYEQYF
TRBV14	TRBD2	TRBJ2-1	CASSSRLAGVAEQFF
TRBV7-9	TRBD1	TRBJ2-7	CASSLSPGQGTYEQYF
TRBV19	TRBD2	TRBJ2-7	CASSTISGSSHEQYF
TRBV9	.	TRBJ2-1	CASSVPGSEQFF
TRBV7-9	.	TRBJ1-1	CASSLVLNPEAFF
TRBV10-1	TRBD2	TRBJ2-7	CASAGGVSSYEQYF
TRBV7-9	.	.	CASSPRQISYEQYF
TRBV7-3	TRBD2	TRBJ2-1	CASSLNPGTSGYNEQFF
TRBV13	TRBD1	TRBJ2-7	CASSLGQGDEQYF
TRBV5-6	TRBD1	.	CASSVGQTYEQYF
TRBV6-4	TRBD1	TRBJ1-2	CASSETGGYGYTF
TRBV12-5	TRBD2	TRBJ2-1	CASGLVPGGTYNEQFF
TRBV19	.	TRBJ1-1	CASSIAMNTEAFF
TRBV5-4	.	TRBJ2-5	CASSLGSNQETQYF
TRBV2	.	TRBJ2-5	CASISGAPGETQYF
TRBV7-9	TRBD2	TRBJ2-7	CASSLQDGGFEQYF
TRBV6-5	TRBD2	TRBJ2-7	CASRSGLASSYEQYF
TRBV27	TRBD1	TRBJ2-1	CASSLSRPGQGYNEQFF
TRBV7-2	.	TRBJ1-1	CASSLAAGAKTEAFF
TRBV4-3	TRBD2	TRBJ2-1	CASSQAPSRGGDEQFF
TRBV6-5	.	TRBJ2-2	CASSYLDRYGELFF
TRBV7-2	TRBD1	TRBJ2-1	CASSSTGGNEQFF